This TCR beta chain was profiled in a study of blood T cell repertoires in COVID-19. Study context: The samples span acute and convalescent COVID-19 from the United States, Italy and Spain. From T cells, B-cell-depleted T cells, or PBMCs came the material, which was cDNA or gDNA.

CDR3 size: 17 residues. Germline V gene sequence: CDR1 SGHTS, CDR2 YDEGEE. V lost 3 bases and J 3 bases, leaving 22 bases between the germline ends. Original processing methods: Researchers report that nucleated cell counts were estimated from reference gene primer amplification. TCRdb keeps only in-frame clones here, not all; method: immunoSEQ multiplex PCR. D and trimming were read from the DNA, whereas the V and J calls and clone size are those reported in that table. Here the sample spans some 180,000 clones, 70% to 90% being singletons. The source material was peripheral blood. This clonotype was obtained from a man aged 40-50 years with active or convalescent COVID-19. This rearrangement joins TRBV5-8 to TRBJ2-7; TRBD2 might be the D (6 bases). In DNA, the CDR3 is TGTGCCAGCAGCTCATTGAACGCAGGGAGGAGGATCTACGAGCAGTACTTC. It specifies CASSSLNAGRRIYEQYF.